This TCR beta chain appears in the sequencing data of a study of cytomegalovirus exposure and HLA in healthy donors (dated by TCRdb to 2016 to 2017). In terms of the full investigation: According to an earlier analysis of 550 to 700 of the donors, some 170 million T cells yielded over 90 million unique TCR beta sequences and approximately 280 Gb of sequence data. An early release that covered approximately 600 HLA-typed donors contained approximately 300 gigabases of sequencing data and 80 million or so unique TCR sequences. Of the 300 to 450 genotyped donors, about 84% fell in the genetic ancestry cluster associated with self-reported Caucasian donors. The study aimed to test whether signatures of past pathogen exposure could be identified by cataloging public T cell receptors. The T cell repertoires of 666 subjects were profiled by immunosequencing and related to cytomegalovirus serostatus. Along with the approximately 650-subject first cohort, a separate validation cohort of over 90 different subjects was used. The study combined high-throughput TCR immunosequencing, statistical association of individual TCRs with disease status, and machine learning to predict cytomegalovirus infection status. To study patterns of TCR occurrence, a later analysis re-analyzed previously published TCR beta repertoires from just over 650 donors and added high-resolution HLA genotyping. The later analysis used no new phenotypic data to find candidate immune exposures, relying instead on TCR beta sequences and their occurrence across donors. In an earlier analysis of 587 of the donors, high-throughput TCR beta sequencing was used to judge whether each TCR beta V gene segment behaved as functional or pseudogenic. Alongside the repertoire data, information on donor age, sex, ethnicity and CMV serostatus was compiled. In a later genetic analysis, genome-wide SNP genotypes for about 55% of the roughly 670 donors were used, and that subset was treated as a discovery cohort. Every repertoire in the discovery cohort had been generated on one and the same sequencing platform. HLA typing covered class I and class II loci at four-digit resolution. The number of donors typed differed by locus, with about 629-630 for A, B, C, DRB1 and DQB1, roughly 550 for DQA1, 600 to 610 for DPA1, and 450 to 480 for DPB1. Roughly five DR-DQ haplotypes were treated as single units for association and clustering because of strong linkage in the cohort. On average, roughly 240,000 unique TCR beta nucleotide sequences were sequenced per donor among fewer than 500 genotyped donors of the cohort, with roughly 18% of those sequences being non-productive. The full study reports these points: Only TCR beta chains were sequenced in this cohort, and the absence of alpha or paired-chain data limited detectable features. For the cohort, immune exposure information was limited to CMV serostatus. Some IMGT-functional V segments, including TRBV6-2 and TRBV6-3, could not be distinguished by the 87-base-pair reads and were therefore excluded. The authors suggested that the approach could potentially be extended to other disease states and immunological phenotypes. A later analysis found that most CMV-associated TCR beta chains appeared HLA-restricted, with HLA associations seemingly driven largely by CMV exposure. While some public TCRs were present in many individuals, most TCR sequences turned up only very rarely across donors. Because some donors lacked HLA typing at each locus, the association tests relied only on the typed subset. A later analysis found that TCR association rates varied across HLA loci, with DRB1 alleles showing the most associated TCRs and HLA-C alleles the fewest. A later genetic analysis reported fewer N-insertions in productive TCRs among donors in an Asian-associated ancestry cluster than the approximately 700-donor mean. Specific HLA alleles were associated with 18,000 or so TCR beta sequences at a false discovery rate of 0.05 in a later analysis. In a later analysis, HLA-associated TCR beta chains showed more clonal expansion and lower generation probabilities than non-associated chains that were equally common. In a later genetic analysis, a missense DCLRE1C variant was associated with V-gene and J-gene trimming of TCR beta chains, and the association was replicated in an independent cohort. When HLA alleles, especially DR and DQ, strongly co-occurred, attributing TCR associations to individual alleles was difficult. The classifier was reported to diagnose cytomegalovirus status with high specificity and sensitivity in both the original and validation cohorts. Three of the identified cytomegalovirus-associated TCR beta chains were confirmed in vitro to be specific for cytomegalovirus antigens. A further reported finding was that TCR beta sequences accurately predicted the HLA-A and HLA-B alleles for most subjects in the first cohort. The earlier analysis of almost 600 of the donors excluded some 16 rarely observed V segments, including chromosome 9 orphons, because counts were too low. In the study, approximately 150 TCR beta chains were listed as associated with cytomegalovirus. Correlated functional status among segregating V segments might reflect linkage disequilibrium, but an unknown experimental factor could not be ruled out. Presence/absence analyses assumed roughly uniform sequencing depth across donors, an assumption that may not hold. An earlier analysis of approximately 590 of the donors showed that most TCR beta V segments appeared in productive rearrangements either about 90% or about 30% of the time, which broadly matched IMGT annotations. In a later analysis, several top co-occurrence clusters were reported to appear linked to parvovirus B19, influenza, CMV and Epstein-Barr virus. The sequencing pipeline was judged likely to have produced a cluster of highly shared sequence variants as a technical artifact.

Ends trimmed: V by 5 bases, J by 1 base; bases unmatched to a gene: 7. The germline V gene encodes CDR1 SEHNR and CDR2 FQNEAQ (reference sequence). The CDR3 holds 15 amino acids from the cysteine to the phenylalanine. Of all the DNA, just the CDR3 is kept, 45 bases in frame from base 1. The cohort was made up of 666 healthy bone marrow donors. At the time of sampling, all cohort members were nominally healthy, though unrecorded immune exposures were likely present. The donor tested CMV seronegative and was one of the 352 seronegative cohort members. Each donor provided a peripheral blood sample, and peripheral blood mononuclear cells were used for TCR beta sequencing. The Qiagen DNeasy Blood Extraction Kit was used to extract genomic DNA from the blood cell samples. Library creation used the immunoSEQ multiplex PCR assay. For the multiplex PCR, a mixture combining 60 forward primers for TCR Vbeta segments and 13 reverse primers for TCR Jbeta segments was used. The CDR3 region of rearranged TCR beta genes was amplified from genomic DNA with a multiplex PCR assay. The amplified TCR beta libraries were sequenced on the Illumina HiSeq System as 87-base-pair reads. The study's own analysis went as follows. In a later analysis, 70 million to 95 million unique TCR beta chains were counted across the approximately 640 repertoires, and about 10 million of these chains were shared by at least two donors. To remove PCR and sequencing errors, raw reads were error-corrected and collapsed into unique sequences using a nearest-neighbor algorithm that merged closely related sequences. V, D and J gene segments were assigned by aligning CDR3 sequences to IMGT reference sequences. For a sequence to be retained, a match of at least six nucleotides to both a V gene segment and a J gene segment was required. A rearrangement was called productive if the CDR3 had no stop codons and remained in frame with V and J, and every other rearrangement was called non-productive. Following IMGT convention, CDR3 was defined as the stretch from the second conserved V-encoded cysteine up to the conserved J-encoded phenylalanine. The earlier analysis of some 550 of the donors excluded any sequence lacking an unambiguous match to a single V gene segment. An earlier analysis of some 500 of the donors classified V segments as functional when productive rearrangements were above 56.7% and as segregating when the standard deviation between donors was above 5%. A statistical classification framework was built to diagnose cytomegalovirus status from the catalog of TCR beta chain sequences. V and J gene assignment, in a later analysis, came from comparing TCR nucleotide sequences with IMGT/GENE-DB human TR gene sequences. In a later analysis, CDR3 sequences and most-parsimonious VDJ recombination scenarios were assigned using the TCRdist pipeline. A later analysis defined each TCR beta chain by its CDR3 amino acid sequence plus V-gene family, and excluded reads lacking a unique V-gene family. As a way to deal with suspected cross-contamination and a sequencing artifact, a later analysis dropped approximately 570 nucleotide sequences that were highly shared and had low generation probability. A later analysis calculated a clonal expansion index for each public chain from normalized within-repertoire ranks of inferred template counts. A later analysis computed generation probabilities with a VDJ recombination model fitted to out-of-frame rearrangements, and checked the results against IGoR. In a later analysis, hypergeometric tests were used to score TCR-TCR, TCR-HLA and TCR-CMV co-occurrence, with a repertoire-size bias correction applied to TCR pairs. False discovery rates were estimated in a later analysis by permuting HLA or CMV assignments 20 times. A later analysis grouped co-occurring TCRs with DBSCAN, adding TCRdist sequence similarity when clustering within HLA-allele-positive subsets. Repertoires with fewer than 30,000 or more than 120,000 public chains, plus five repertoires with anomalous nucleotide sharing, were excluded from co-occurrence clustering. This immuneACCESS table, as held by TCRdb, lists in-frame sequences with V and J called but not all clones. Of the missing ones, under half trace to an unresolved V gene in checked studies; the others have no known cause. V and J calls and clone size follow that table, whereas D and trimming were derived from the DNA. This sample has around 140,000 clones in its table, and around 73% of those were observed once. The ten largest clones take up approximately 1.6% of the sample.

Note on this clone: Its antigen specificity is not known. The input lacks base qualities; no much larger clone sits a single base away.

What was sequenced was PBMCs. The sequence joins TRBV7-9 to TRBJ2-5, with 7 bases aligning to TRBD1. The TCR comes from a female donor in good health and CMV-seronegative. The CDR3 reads CASSTPGTVQETQYF. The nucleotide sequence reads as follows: TGTGCCAGCAGCACTCCCGGGACAGTCCAAGAGACCCAGTACTTC.